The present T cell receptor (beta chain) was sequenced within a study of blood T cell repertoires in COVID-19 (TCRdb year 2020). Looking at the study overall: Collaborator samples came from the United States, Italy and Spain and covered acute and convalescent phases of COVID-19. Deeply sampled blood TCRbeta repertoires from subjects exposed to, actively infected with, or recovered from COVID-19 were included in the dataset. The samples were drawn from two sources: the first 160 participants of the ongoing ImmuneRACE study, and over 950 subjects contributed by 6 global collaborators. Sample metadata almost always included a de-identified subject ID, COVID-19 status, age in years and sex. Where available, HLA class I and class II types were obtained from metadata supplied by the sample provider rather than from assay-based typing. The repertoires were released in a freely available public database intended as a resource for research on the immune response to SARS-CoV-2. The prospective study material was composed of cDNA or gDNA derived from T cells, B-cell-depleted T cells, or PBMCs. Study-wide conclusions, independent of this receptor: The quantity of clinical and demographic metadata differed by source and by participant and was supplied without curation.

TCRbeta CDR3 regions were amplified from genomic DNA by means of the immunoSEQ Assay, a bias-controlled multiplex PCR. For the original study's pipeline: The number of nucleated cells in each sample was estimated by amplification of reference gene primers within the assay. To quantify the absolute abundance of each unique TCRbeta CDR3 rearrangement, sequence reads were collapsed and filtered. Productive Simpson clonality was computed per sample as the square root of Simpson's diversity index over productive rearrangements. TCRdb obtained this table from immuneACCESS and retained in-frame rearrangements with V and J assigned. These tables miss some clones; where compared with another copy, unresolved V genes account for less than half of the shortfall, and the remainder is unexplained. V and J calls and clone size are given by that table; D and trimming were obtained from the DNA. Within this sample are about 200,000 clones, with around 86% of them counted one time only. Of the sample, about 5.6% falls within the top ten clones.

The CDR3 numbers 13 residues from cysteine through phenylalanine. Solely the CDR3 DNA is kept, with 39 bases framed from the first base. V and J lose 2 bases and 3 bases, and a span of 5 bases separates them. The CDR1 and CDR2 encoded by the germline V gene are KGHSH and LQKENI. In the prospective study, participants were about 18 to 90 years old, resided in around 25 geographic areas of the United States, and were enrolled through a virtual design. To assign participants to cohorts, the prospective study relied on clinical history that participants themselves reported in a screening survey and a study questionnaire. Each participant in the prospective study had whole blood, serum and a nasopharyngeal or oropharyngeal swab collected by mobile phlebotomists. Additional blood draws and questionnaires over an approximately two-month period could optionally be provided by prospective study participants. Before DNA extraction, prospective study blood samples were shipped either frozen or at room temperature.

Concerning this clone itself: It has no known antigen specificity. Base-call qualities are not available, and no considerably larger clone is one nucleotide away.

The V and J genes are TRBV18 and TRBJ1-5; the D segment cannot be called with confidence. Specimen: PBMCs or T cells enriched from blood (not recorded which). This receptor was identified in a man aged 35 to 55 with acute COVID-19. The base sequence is TGTGCCAGCTCACCAGGGCACAATCAGCCCCAGCATTTT. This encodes CASSPGHNQPQHF.